The 29 T cell receptor beta chains reported below all come from one sample, sequenced in a study of cytomegalovirus exposure and HLA in healthy donors. PCR was performed using 60 Vbeta and 13 Jbeta primers. Some clones are missing from TCRdb's copy, which holds only in-frame ones; the method was immunoSEQ multiplex PCR. Of around 130,000 clones in the sample, approximately 82% were seen once. Sequenced input: PBMCs. The receptors were gathered from a boy aged 2 to 10 in good health and CMV-seronegative.

J is TRBJ2-5 and V is TRBV2, with TRBD2 identical over 11 bases. The germline V gene has CDR1 SNHLY and CDR2 FYNNEI. Losses at the gene ends were 7 bases for V and 2 bases for J; bases not matched to a gene: 6. The CDR3 contains 15 residues. CDR3 residues: CASTILAGDQETQYF. DNA of the CDR3: TGTGCCAGCACCATACTAGCGGGGGATCAAGAGACCCAGTACTTC.

This clone was observed a few times. The J gene is TRBJ1-1, the V gene TRBV27; TRBD1 might be the D (6 bases). Germline CDR1 is MNHEY and CDR2 is SMNVEV (reference sequence). Trimming pared 5 bases from V and 8 bases from J, leaving 12 bases between. This CDR3 has 12 residues. CDR3 sequence: CASSTLTGEAFF. The CDR3 DNA reads as TGTGCCAGCAGTACCCTGACAGGAGAAGCTTTCTTT.

The genes are TRBV5-1 and TRBJ1-1; TRBD1 agrees at 10 bases. Germline CDR1 and CDR2: SGHRS and YFSETQ. V lost 5 bases to trimming and J lost 5 bases; unmatched junction nucleotides: 6. The CDR3 is made up of 14 amino acids. The CDR3, as DNA: TGCGCCAGCAGATCCGGGACAGGGGTTACTGAAGCTTTCTTT. Translation: CASRSGTGVTEAFF. Complete variable domain (other parts from reference TRBV5-1 and TRBJ1-1): KAGVTQTPRYLIKTRGQQVTLSCSPISGHRSVSWYQQTPGQGLQFLFEYFSETQRNKGNFPGRFSGRQFSNSRSEMNVSTLELGDSALYLCASRSGTGVTEAFFGQGTRLTVV.

This chain links TRBV6-6 with TRBJ1-2, with D uncertain. The ends were cut back, 7 bases at V and 2 bases at J, with 11 bases in the middle. Germline V gives CDR1 MNHNY, CDR2 SVGAGI (reference sequence). This CDR3 contains 13 residues. CDR3 sequence: CASNLEGNYGYTF. The CDR3 coding sequence is TGTGCCAGCAACCTCGAGGGAAACTATGGCTACACCTTC.

The chain couples TRBV5-1 to TRBJ1-4, with 12 bases that match TRBD1. Germline V gene lookup returns CDR1 SGHRS and CDR2 YFSETQ. Trimming removed 5 bases from V and 4 bases from J; junction bases left unmatched: 9. This CDR3 region has 17 residues. The CDR3 coding sequence is TGCGCCAGCAGTCGGGACAGGGGGCTGGGGGGTAATGAAAAACTGTTTTTT. It codes for CASSRDRGLGGNEKLFF.

The chain joins TRBV6-5 to TRBJ1-6; weak D call: TRBD1 (6 bases). Germline V CDR1 and CDR2: MNHEY, SVGAGI. Trimming stripped 4 bases from V and 7 bases from J, with 14 bases between. The CDR3 is 15 residues long. CDR3 in amino acids: CASSSTGGRNSPLHF. The CDR3 DNA reads as TGTGCCAGCAGTTCGACAGGTGGTCGCAATTCACCCCTCCACTTT.

The chain's CDR3 is CASSEQGLILNTGELFF. The CDR3 bases are TGTGCCAGCAGTGAACAGGGTCTCATCCTGAACACCGGGGAGCTGTTTTTT. The chain has TRBV6-1 and TRBJ2-2; possibly TRBD1 for D (5 bases). V was shortened by 2 bases and J by 1 base, with 14 bases between the two germline ends. Per the germline V gene, CDR1 is MNHNS and CDR2 is SASEGT. The CDR3 totals 17 residues.

The CDR3 sequence: CATAPDLNTEAFF. CDR3 DNA sequence: TGTGCTACCGCCCCCGACTTGAACACTGAAGCTTTCTTT. The chain uses TRBV7-7 and TRBJ1-1; D unresolved. This CDR3 spans 13 amino acids. Germline V gives CDR1 SSHAT, CDR2 FNYEAQ (reference sequence).

The chain links TRBV5-1 to TRBJ1-2; D uncertain. V shed 7 bases and J shed 0 bases, with 13 bases lying between them. The CDR3 extends over 14 amino acids. Per the germline V gene, CDR1 is SGHRS and CDR2 is YFSETQ. The CDR3 region is CASSAGLANYGYTF. The CDR3 DNA follows: TGCGCCAGCTCTGCCGGCCTAGCTAACTATGGCTACACCTTC.

V and J are TRBV29-1 and TRBJ2-3, with D hard to call. CDR3 length equals 13 residues. Germline loops: CDR1 SQVTM, CDR2 ANQGSEA. V was clipped by 5 bases and J by 0 bases, with 9 bases between them. The CDR3 reads CSVSYRSTDTQYF. In nucleotides, the CDR3 is TGCAGCGTTAGCTACAGAAGCACAGATACGCAGTATTTT.

The J gene is TRBJ2-7, the V gene TRBV5-5; 7 nucleotides line up with TRBD2. Germline V gives CDR1 SGHKS, CDR2 YYEKEE (reference sequence). V was pared by 4 bases and J by 10 bases, with 11 bases of the junction left unmatched. The CDR3 length is 13 residues. The CDR3 nucleotides are TGTGCCAGCAGCCCTCTTCGGGGGGTGAGTCAGTACTTC. It translates to CASSPLRGVSQYF.

V and J are TRBV7-8 and TRBJ1-1; the D gene is possibly TRBD1 (5 bases). Per germline, CDR1 SGHVS and CDR2 FQNEAQ. This CDR3 has 15 amino acids. V was pared by 4 bases and J by 1 base, with 13 bases between. This CDR3 reads CASSWDSGGNTEAFF. CDR3 coding DNA: TGTGCCAGCAGCTGGGACTCCGGGGGGAACACTGAAGCTTTCTTT.

This chain connects TRBV11-2 to TRBJ2-7; no clear D. V gave up 2 bases and J gave up 0 bases, with 5 bases separating them. Germline V gives CDR1 SGHAT, CDR2 FQNNGV. The CDR3 runs 13 residues. The CDR3 reads CASSLYSSYEQYV. The DNA of the CDR3 is TGTGCCAGCAGCTTATATAGCTCCTACGAGCAGTACGTC.

The chain joins TRBV7-2 to TRBJ2-3; TRBD2 aligns across 10 bases. Germline V gene data show CDR1 as SGHTA and CDR2 as FQGNSA. J was trimmed by 2 bases and V by 8 bases; bases with no gene match: 7. The CDR3 loop spans 15 amino acids. The CDR3 DNA is TGTGCCAGCCGCCTTAGCGGGGGGATCACAGATACGCAGTATTTT. This gives the protein CASRLSGGITDTQYF. Looking up the rest from reference TRBV7-2 and TRBJ2-3 gives the full variable domain: GAGVSQSPSNKVTEKGKDVELRCDPISGHTALYWYRQSLGQGLEFLIYFQGNSAPDKSGLPSDRFSAERTGGSVSTLTIQRTQQEDSAVYLCASRLSGGITDTQYFGPGTRLTVL.

The chain carries TRBV5-4 and TRBJ2-5; D might be TRBD1 (5 bases). This CDR3 region has 17 residues. Germline CDR1 reads SGHNT; CDR2 reads YYREEE (reference sequence). The germline V and J ends were trimmed by 4 bases and 2 bases, with 21 bases remaining between them. The CDR3 protein is CASSNRAGPPRQETQYF. In DNA, the CDR3 is TGTGCCAGCAGCAATAGGGCAGGGCCCCCAAGGCAAGAGACCCAGTACTTC.

V usage is TRBV7-3 and J usage is TRBJ2-1, with 7 bases that match TRBD2. From germline, CDR1 is SGHTA and CDR2 FQGTGA. Losses at the gene ends were 5 bases for V and 2 bases for J; bases not matched to a gene: 15. The CDR3 spans 18 residues. The CDR3 nucleotides read TGTGCCAGCAGCCCGGGCTGGGGGAGGGAACGAACCTACAATGAGCAGTTCTTC. Its translation is CASSPGWGRERTYNEQFF.

This chain connects TRBV6-5 to TRBJ1-2, with 8 bases fitting TRBD1. CDR1 is MNHEY, CDR2 SVGAGI, per germline. The length of the CDR3 is 13 residues. V was pared by 4 bases and J by 5 bases, with 3 bases of the junction left unmatched. The CDR3 loop reads CASSSRQGYGYTF. CDR3 DNA: TGTGCCAGCAGTTCTCGACAGGGGTATGGCTACACCTTC.

CDR3 coding DNA: TGTGCCATCAGTGGGACAGGGGAGACCCAGTACTTC. This translates into CAISGTGETQYF. The chain uses TRBV10-3 and TRBJ2-5, with 8 bases identical to TRBD1. CDR1 and CDR2 from the germline V gene are ENHRY and SYGVKD. The junction had 0 bases not matched to a gene; V was cut back by 4 bases and J by 5 bases. CDR3 size: 12 residues.

The V and J genes are TRBV5-6 and TRBJ1-5; D is unclear. CDR1 and CDR2 from the germline V gene are SGHDT and YYEEEE. This CDR3 comprises 13 residues. The V end lost 2 bases, the J end lost 7 bases, and 10 bases lay between the germline ends. The CDR3 region is CASSFRGRQPQHF. CDR3 nucleotides: TGTGCCAGCAGCTTCCGAGGGAGGCAGCCCCAGCATTTT.

Turning to this clone: Other DNA sequences from this sample encode an identical CDR3 as well. The J gene is TRBJ2-5, the V gene TRBV30; the match to TRBD2 covers 9 bases. Trimming took 3 bases from V and 5 from J; bases not matched to a gene: 7. This CDR3 is built from 14 residues. CDR1 is GTSNPN and CDR2 is SVGIG in the germline V gene (reference sequence). In DNA, the CDR3 is TGTGCCTGGAGCCAAGCGGGGGGCGGTGAGACCCAGTACTTC. It translates to CAWSQAGGGETQYF.

As concerns this clone: The junction departs from the called germline gene at one end, perhaps through a read error. This rearrangement joins TRBV7-9 to TRBJ2-5; 11 bases fit TRBD2. The CDR3 runs 14 residues. Germline CDR1 reads SEHNR; CDR2 reads FQNEAQ (reference sequence). The CDR3 DNA reads as TGTTCCAGCAGGGGACTAGCGGAACAAGAGACCCAGTACTTC. Translation: CSSRGLAEQETQYF. Full variable domain (outside the CDR3, taken from reference TRBV7-9 and TRBJ2-5): DTGVSQNPRHKITKRGQNVTFRCDPISEHNRLYWYRQTLGQGPEFLTYFQNEAQLEKSRLLSDRFSAERPKGSFSTLEIQRTEQGDSAMYLCSSRGLAEQETQYFGPGTRLLVL.

This rearrangement joins TRBV12-5 to TRBJ1-1; TRBD1 matches 9 bases. Per the germline V gene, CDR1 is LGHNT and CDR2 is FRNRAP. V trimming: 5 bases; J trimming: 5 bases; junction bases outside the gene matches: 9. The CDR3 extends over 15 amino acids. The CDR3 sequence: CASGGLGTGRTEAFF. The CDR3 region has the DNA TGTGCTAGTGGTGGCTTAGGGACAGGGAGGACTGAAGCTTTCTTT.

The chain is built from TRBV5-8 and TRBJ1-1; D is unresolved. The CDR3 is 13 residues long. Germline values: CDR1 SGHTS, CDR2 YDEGEE. V dropped 0 bases and J dropped 1 base, with 4 bases sitting between them. For the CDR3, the DNA is TGTGCCAGCAGCTTGGGCGAGAACACTGAAGCTTTCTTT. It encodes CASSLGENTEAFF.

The rearrangement links TRBV30 to TRBJ2-3; 7 positions match TRBD2. Germline V gene sequence: CDR1 GTSNPN, CDR2 SVGIG (reference sequence). The CDR3 has 14 residues. J lost 2 bases, V lost 6 bases, and 8 bases had no gene match. The CDR3 sequence is CACNLGTNTDTQYF. In DNA, the CDR3 is TGTGCCTGCAACCTCGGGACTAACACAGATACGCAGTATTTT.

The chain couples TRBV30 to TRBJ2-1; 11 bases match TRBD2. There are 16 residues in the CDR3. CDR1 and CDR2 (germline): GTSNPN, SVGIG (reference sequence). Germline trimming cut 3 bases from V and 7 bases from J; bases unmatched to any gene: 11. The DNA for the CDR3 is TGTGCCTGGAGGTGGTTAGCGGGAGGGCCAGGGAATGAGCAGTTCTTC. As protein: CAWRWLAGGPGNEQFF.

This clone has just one count. The chain is built from TRBV29-1 and TRBJ1-2; the D gene is possibly TRBD1 (6 bases). Germline V gene sequence: CDR1 SQVTM, CDR2 ANQGSEA. This CDR3 has 10 residues. The germline V and J ends were trimmed by 4 bases and 8 bases, with 8 bases remaining between them. The CDR3 sequence: CSVAGGGYTF. The CDR3 DNA sequence: TGCAGCGTTGCGGGGGGCGGCTACACCTTC.

The chain is built from TRBV30 and TRBJ1-4; D is possibly TRBD1 (6 bases). This CDR3 region has 12 residues. Germline CDR1 and CDR2: GTSNPN and SVGIG (reference sequence). V shed 7 bases and J shed 5 bases, with 11 bases lying between them. The CDR3 protein is CAYRTENEKLFF. The CDR3 region has the DNA TGTGCCTACCGGACAGAGAATGAAAAACTGTTTTTT. The whole variable domain, remainder taken from reference TRBV30 and TRBJ1-4, is SQTIHQWPATLVQPVGSPLSLECTVEGTSNPNLYWYRQAAGRGLQLLFYSVGIGQISSEVPQNLSASRPQDRQFILSSKKLLLSDSGFYLCAYRTENEKLFFGSGTQLSVL.

The V gene is TRBV6-1, the J gene TRBJ1-2, with 8 nucleotides matching TRBD1. In germline, CDR1 is MNHNS, CDR2 SASEGT. V shed 1 base and J 4 bases; nucleotides not matched to a gene: 5. CDR3 length: 15 amino acids. CDR3 residues: CASSEDTGGSYGYTF. CDR3 nucleotides: TGTGCCAGCAGTGAAGATACAGGGGGTTCCTATGGCTACACCTTC.

The rearrangement joins TRBV19 to TRBJ2-1, with a weak D call TRBD2 (5 bases). Germline V gives CDR1 LNHDA, CDR2 SQIVND (reference sequence). The CDR3 is 12 residues long. V lost 3 bases and J lost 10, with 10 bases in between. CDR3 in DNA: TGTGCCAGTAGTATCCCCCCGGGGGAGCAGTTCTTC. It translates to CASSIPPGEQFF.